Below, 32 T cell receptor beta chains from the same sample are listed, as sequenced in a study of tumor-infiltrating lymphocytes in localized non-small cell lung cancer. The data were produced by immunoSEQ multiplex PCR, yet TCRdb's version contains in-frame clones alone and is incomplete. This sample carries around 25,000 clones, roughly 69% of them seen once, and the ten largest clones take roughly 15%. Sample: lung tumor tissue. These receptors were taken from a human donor with non-small cell lung cancer.

The rearrangement joins TRBV2 to TRBJ2-7; the D is unclear. The CDR3 covers 13 residues. The V gene lost 4 bases and the J gene lost 2 bases, with 9 bases spanning the gap. The germline gives CDR1 SNHLY, CDR2 FYNNEI. CDR3 sequence (DNA): TGTGCCAGCAGTGGCGTGGCAGCCTACGAGCAGTACTTC. It translates to CASSGVAAYEQYF.

The chain couples TRBV11-3 to TRBJ2-2; D is possibly TRBD1 (6 bases). The V gene's germline CDR1 is SGHNT and CDR2 YENEEA. V shed 1 base and J shed 1 base, with 7 bases lying between them. The CDR3 has 15 residues. The CDR3 nucleotides read TGTGCCAGCAGCTTAGGGGGGCGGAACACCGGGGAGCTGTTTTTT. Translation: CASSLGGRNTGELFF.

The chain joins TRBV5-4 to TRBJ2-1; 7 bases are a match to TRBD2. The CDR3 is 14 residues long. Germline CDR1 is SGHNT and CDR2 is YYREEE (reference sequence). V was pared by 4 bases and J by 3 bases, with 4 bases of the junction left unmatched. CDR3 loop: CASSTSGNYNEQFF. CDR3 bases: TGTGCCAGCAGCACCAGCGGGAACTACAATGAGCAGTTCTTC. Complete variable domain (other parts from reference TRBV5-4 and TRBJ2-1): ETGVTQSPTHLIKTRGQQVTLRCSSQSGHNTVSWYQQALGQGPQFIFQYYREEENGRGNFPPRFSGLQFPNYSSELNVNALELDDSALYLCASSTSGNYNEQFFGPGTRLTVL.

A single count supports this clone. Written as DNA, the CDR3 is TGTGCCAGCAGCCATTCCCGAATGGCTAGCGGGAGTGATGAGCAGTTCTTC. Its protein product is CASSHSRMASGSDEQFF. This sequence joins TRBV7-8 and TRBJ2-1, with 10 bases lining up with TRBD2. V was pared by 5 bases and J by 8 bases, with 15 bases of the junction left unmatched. The CDR3 has 17 residues. The germline gives CDR1 SGHVS, CDR2 FQNEAQ. The entire variable domain, with the rest obtained from reference TRBV7-8 and TRBJ2-1, is as follows: GAGVSQSPRYKVAKRGQDVALRCDPISGHVSLFWYQQALGQGPEFLTYFQNEAQLDKSGLPSDRFFAERPEGSVSTLKIQRTQQEDSAVYLCASSHSRMASGSDEQFFGPGTRLTVL.

This rearrangement joins TRBV5-6 to TRBJ2-2; 7 bases map to TRBD2. Per the germline V gene, CDR1 is SGHDT and CDR2 is YYEEEE. CDR3 length: 15 residues. Trimming removed 4 bases from V and 2 bases from J; junction bases left unmatched: 5. CDR3 sequence (DNA): TGTGCCAGCAGCCTGGGGGGGACCAACACCGGGGAGCTGTTTTTT. Translated: CASSLGGTNTGELFF.

The chain combines TRBV5-4 with TRBJ2-5, with 8 positions matching TRBD2. The CDR3 covers 14 residues. The V gene's germline CDR1 is SGHNT and CDR2 YYREEE (reference sequence). With 4 bases clipped from V and 5 bases from J, the junction kept 7 bases outside the gene matches. CDR3 residues: CASSQDRLAETQYF. For the CDR3, the DNA is TGTGCCAGCAGCCAGGACCGACTAGCGGAGACCCAGTACTTC.

This chain uses TRBV28 with TRBJ1-2, with 7 bases matching TRBD1. CDR3 length: 14 amino acids. Germline loops: CDR1 MDHEN, CDR2 SYDVKM. V dropped 4 bases and J dropped 3; count of bases not matched to a gene: 5. The DNA for the CDR3 is TGTGCCAGCAGTTCGTCGGGACAGTACTATGGCTACACCTTC. As protein: CASSSSGQYYGYTF.

This clone was observed a few times. The CDR3 coding sequence is TGTGCCAGCCGCGCTGGGACAGTCCTTGGGCAGTACTTC. It encodes CASRAGTVLGQYF. The rearrangement uses TRBV28 and TRBJ2-7; TRBD1 matches 7 bases. The germline V gene has CDR1 MDHEN and CDR2 SYDVKM. There are 13 residues in the CDR3. V dropped 8 bases and J dropped 9; count of bases not matched to a gene: 13.

The table lists this clone with a few counts. This chain links TRBV14 with TRBJ1-2, with D perhaps matching TRBD1 (5 bases). The CDR3 length is 15 residues. In germline, CDR1 is SGHDN, CDR2 FVKESK. V lost 1 base and J lost 5, with 14 bases in between. This chain's CDR3 is CASSQGTGLYYGYTF. The CDR3 DNA is TGTGCCAGCAGCCAAGGAACAGGCCTTTATTATGGCTACACCTTC.

This clone was counted between two and nine times. V and J are TRBV29-1 and TRBJ2-1; D uncertain. This CDR3 is built from 11 residues. The germline V gene has CDR1 SQVTM and CDR2 ANQGSEA. V was shortened by 1 base and J by 8 bases, with 6 bases between the two germline ends. The CDR3 region has the DNA TGCAGCGTTGAAGTTCTACATGAGCAGTTCTTC. Its protein is CSVEVLHEQFF.

V gene TRBV6-5 combines with J gene TRBJ2-7; maybe TRBD2 (6 bases). The length of the CDR3 is 13 residues. CDR1 is MNHEY and CDR2 is SVGAGI in the germline V gene. Trimming pared 8 bases from V and 3 bases from J, leaving 14 bases between. CDR3 loop: CASQGLSLYEQYF. As DNA, the CDR3 is TGTGCCAGCCAGGGACTTTCCCTCTACGAGCAGTACTTC.

V gene TRBV9 combines with J gene TRBJ2-2, with D perhaps being TRBD1 or TRBD2 (5 bases each). Per the germline V gene, CDR1 is SGDLS and CDR2 is YYNGEE. Trimming left V 4 bases short and J 7 bases short, with 11 bases between. This CDR3 is 13 amino acids long. This CDR3 is CASSPGRGGELFF. The DNA of the CDR3 is TGTGCCAGCAGCCCGGGACGAGGCGGGGAGCTGTTTTTT.

The chain couples TRBV7-9 to TRBJ1-4, with 8 bases lining up with TRBD1. The CDR3 loop spans 15 amino acids. The germline CDR1 and CDR2 sequences are SEHNR and FQNEAQ (reference sequence). J was trimmed by 8 bases and V by 3 bases; bases with no gene match: 8. The CDR3 loop reads CASSFKGQGGEKLFF. In DNA form, the CDR3 reads TGTGCCAGCAGCTTTAAAGGACAGGGAGGGGAAAAACTGTTTTTT.

V is TRBV2 and J is TRBJ2-5; TRBD1 matches 8 bases. Germline CDR1 SNHLY, CDR2 FYNNEI. V lost 4 bases, J lost 5 bases, and 9 bases stayed unmatched. The CDR3 spans 15 residues. In nucleotides, the CDR3 is TGTGCCAGCAGTGTAGGGGGACAGGCCCGGGAGACCCAGTACTTC. This codes for CASSVGGQARETQYF.

The chain recombines TRBV27 with TRBJ2-1; D not certain. Trimming took 2 bases from V and 4 from J, leaving 15 bases between them. Germline V CDR1 and CDR2: MNHEY, SMNVEV (reference sequence). This CDR3 has 16 residues. The CDR3 DNA reads TGTGCCAGCAGTTTAGGGCCTCGGCTGGGATACAATGAGCAGTTCTTC. Its protein is CASSLGPRLGYNEQFF.

This chain uses TRBV5-6 with TRBJ2-7; D might be TRBD2 (5 bases). Trimming took off 4 bases at V and 5 bases at J, with 10 bases between the two ends. The CDR3 runs 12 residues. In germline, CDR1 is SGHDT, CDR2 YYEEEE. The CDR3 region has the DNA TGTGCCAGCAGCCTCCGGGGTGACGAGCAGTACTTC. Translating gives CASSLRGDEQYF.

This chain joins TRBV19 and TRBJ1-2; D is uncertain. The V gene lost 5 bases and the J gene lost 5 bases, with 6 bases spanning the gap. Germline V gives CDR1 LNHDA, CDR2 SQIVND (reference sequence). This CDR3 contains 11 residues. CDR3 residues: CASSSVYGYTF. CDR3 coding DNA: TGTGCCAGTAGTTCCGTTTATGGCTACACCTTC. Full variable domain (missing parts from reference TRBV19 and TRBJ1-2): DGGITQSPKYLFRKEGQNVTLSCEQNLNHDAMYWYRQDPGQGLRLIYYSQIVNDFQKGDIAEGYSVSREKKESFPLTVTSAQKNPTAFYLCASSSVYGYTFGSGTRLTVV.

This rearrangement joins TRBV11-3 to TRBJ1-1; tentative D call: TRBD1 (6 bases). Germline V lookup: CDR1 SGHNT, CDR2 YENEEA. V was clipped by 3 bases and J by 1 base, with 12 bases between them. The CDR3 runs 15 residues. In nucleotides, the CDR3 is TGTGCCAGCAGCTTGGCCGGGACAACGAACACTGAAGCTTTCTTT. Protein: CASSLAGTTNTEAFF.

The rearrangement links TRBV18 to TRBJ1-1; tentatively, D is TRBD1 (6 bases). Germline CDR1 reads KGHSH; CDR2 reads LQKENI. This CDR3 contains 14 residues. V lost 3 bases and J 3 bases, leaving 11 bases between the germline ends. The chain's CDR3 is CASSPRNRDTEAFF. The CDR3 DNA sequence: TGTGCCAGCTCACCGAGGAACAGGGACACTGAAGCTTTCTTT.

CDR3 in DNA: TGTGCCAGCAGTCGAGACAGGGCGGGCAATCAGCCCCAGCATTTT. Translating gives CASSRDRAGNQPQHF. The chain is built from TRBV28 and TRBJ1-5, with 7 bases aligning to TRBD1. This CDR3 is built from 15 residues. Per germline, CDR1 MDHEN and CDR2 SYDVKM. V shed 5 bases, J shed 2 bases, and the junction held 6 bases outside the gene matches.

The chain carries TRBV6-1 and TRBJ1-4; D uncertain. This CDR3 comprises 11 residues. The germline V and J ends were trimmed by 7 bases and 13 bases, with 13 bases remaining between them. Germline-derived CDR1 and CDR2 are MNHNS and SASEGT. CDR3 nucleotides: TGTGCCAGCACTCTGGACCGGGGACTGTTTTTT. Its translation is CASTLDRGLFF.

This clone was seen once. The chain combines TRBV4-1 with TRBJ2-2, with D possibly called TRBD1 or TRBD2 (5 bases each). This CDR3 spans 18 amino acids. Germline CDR1 is MGHRA and CDR2 is YSYEKL. V lost 4 bases to trimming and J lost 0 bases, with 18 bases between them. CDR3 sequence: CASSLSGSRSANTGELFF. The CDR3 DNA reads TGCGCCAGCAGCCTTTCAGGGAGCAGGTCCGCGAACACCGGGGAGCTGTTTTTT.

The V and J genes are TRBV7-3 and TRBJ1-1; D is unresolved. The V gene's germline CDR1 is SGHTA and CDR2 FQGTGA. The length of the CDR3 is 15 residues. The germline V and J ends were trimmed by 1 base and 1 base, with 10 bases remaining between them. CDR3 loop: CASSLMVGPNTEAFF. Here the CDR3 DNA reads TGTGCCAGCAGCTTAATGGTTGGCCCGAACACTGAAGCTTTCTTT.

The chain uses TRBV11-2 and TRBJ1-5, with D possibly being TRBD1 (5 bases). This CDR3 has 12 residues. V shed 5 bases and J shed 12 bases, with 14 bases lying between them. Germline V gene data show CDR1 as SGHAT and CDR2 as FQNNGV. In DNA form, the CDR3 reads TGTGCCAGCAGCCTTGGGGGGGATGTCCAGCATTTT. Translation gives CASSLGGDVQHF. Together with reference TRBV11-2 and TRBJ1-5, the CDR3 gives the full variable domain: EAGVAQSPRYKIIEKRQSVAFWCNPISGHATLYWYQQILGQGPKLLIQFQNNGVVDDSQLPKDRFSAERLKGVDSTLKIQPAKLEDSAVYLCASSLGGDVQHFGDGTRLSIL.

The rearrangement links TRBV30 to TRBJ1-1; no clear D gene. Germline V gene lookup returns CDR1 GTSNPN and CDR2 SVGIG (reference sequence). This CDR3 comprises 11 residues. V was trimmed by 2 bases and J by 0 bases, leaving 1 base between them. CDR3 coding DNA: TGTGCCTGGAGTATGAACACTGAAGCTTTCTTT. Amino acids: CAWSMNTEAFF.

The V gene is TRBV7-9, the J gene TRBJ1-1; 9 bases fit TRBD1. Per the germline V gene, CDR1 is SEHNR and CDR2 is FQNEAQ (reference sequence). This CDR3 is 14 amino acids long. V shed 5 bases and J 0 bases; nucleotides not matched to a gene: 1. In nucleotides, the CDR3 is TGTGCCAGCAGCCGGGACAGGGTGAACACTGAAGCTTTCTTT. Its protein product is CASSRDRVNTEAFF.

The chain has TRBV29-1 and TRBJ2-3; TRBD2 matches at 8 bases. This CDR3 comprises 16 residues. The germline CDR1 and CDR2 sequences are SQVTM and ANQGSEA. Trimming cost V 7 bases and J 2 bases; bases outside gene matches: 14. The CDR3 nucleotides are TGCAGCGCCCCCTTACCCAGCGGGGGTACCACAGATACGCAGTATTTT. Translated, it gives CSAPLPSGGTTDTQYF.

This chain connects TRBV14 to TRBJ2-1; possible D gene TRBD2, 5 bases. CDR3 length: 12 amino acids. Germline lookup yields CDR1 SGHDN and CDR2 FVKESK. V dropped 6 bases and J dropped 9 bases, with 12 bases sitting between them. In DNA, the CDR3 is TGTGCCAGCAGTTCCATAGAGGGTGAGCAGTTCTTC. Residues: CASSSIEGEQFF.

This chain joins TRBV7-3 and TRBJ2-5, with TRBD1 as a possible D gene (5 bases). Germline V gives CDR1 SGHTA, CDR2 FQGTGA. The ends were cut back, 5 bases at V and 3 bases at J, with 19 bases in the middle. The CDR3 has 16 residues. The CDR3 nucleotides read TGTGCCAGCAGCCCACAGGCAGGACATCGGAAAGAGACCCAGTACTTC. Its translation is CASSPQAGHRKETQYF.

This chain connects TRBV5-4 to TRBJ1-2, with D tentatively TRBD1 (6 bases). The CDR3 consists of 16 residues. The V and J ends lost 3 bases and 1 base respectively, with 16 bases between them. The germline V gene encodes CDR1 SGHNT and CDR2 YYREEE (reference sequence). CDR3 region: CASSSLPQGYNYGYTF. The DNA of the CDR3 is TGTGCCAGCAGCTCTCTACCACAGGGTTATAACTATGGCTACACCTTC.

The chain uses TRBV18 and TRBJ2-1; 13 nucleotides match TRBD2. Trimming removed 6 bases from V and 3 bases from J; junction bases left unmatched: 5. This CDR3 has 16 amino acids. The V gene's germline CDR1 is KGHSH and CDR2 LQKENI. The DNA for the CDR3 is TGTGCCAGCTCCCCCTGGACTAGCGGGAGCTACAATGAGCAGTTCTTC. It encodes CASSPWTSGSYNEQFF.

This clone has more than one count but fewer than ten. This sequence joins TRBV11-2 and TRBJ2-3; D ambiguous. Per the germline V gene, CDR1 is SGHAT and CDR2 is FQNNGV. With 0 bases removed from V and 0 bases from J, the gap between germline ends came to 16 bases. CDR3 length: 18 residues. Written as DNA, the CDR3 is TGTGCCAGCAGCTTAGAACTGTACAGCCGGTTTAGCACAGATACGCAGTATTTT. Protein: CASSLELYSRFSTDTQYF.